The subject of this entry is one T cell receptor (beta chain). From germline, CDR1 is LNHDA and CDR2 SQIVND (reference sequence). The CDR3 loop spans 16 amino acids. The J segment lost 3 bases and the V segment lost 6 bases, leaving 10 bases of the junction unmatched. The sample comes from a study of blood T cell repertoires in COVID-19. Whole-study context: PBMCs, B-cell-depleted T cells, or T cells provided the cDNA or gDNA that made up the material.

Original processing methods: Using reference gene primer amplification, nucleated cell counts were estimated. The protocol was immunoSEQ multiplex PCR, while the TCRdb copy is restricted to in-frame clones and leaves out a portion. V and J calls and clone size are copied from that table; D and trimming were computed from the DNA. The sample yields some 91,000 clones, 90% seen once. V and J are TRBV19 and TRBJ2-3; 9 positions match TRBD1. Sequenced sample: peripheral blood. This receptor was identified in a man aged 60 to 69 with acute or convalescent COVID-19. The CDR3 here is CASRRSRDRATDTQYF. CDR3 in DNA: TGTGCCAGTAGACGGTCCCGGGACAGGGCGACAGATACGCAGTATTTT.